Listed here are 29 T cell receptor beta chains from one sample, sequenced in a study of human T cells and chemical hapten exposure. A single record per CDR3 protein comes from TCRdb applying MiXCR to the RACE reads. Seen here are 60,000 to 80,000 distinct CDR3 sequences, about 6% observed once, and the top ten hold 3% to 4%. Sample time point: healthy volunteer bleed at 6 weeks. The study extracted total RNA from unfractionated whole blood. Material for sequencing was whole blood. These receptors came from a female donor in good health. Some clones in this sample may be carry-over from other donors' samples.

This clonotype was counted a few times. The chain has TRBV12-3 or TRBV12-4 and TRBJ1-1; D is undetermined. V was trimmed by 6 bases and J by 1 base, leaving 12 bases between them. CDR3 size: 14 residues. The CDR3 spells CASSPRAANTEAFF. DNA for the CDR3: TGTGCCAGCAGCCCACGGGCTGCGAACACTGAAGCTTTCTTT.

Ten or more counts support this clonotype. In DNA, the CDR3 is TGTGCCAGCACCTGGGGCTGGAGCAATCAGCCCCAGCATTTT. Amino acid sequence: CASTWGWSNQPQHF. The gene calls are TRBV28 and TRBJ1-5, with D possibly TRBD1 on 5 matching bases. CDR1 and CDR2 (germline): MDHEN, SYDVKM. This CDR3 spans 14 amino acids. V dropped 7 bases and J dropped 1 base, with 11 bases sitting between them.

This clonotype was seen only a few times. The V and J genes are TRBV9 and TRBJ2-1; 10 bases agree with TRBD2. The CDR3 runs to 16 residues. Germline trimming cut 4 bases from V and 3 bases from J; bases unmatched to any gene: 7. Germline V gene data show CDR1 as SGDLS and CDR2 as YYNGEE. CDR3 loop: CASSTLAGKDYNEQFF. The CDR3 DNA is TGTGCCAGCAGCACACTAGCGGGAAAGGACTACAATGAGCAGTTCTTC.

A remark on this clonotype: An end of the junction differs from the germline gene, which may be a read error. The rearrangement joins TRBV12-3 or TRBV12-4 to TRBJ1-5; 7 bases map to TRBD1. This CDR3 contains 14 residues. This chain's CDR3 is CASSLGGGNRPQHF. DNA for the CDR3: TGTGCCAGCAGTTTAGGAGGGGGCAATCGGCCCCAGCATTTT.

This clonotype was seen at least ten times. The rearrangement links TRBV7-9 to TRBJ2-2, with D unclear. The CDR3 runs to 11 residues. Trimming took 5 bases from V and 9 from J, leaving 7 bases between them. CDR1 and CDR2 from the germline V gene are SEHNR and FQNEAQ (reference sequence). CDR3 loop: CASSHARELFF. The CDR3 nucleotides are TGTGCCAGCAGCCACGCTCGGGAGCTGTTTTTT. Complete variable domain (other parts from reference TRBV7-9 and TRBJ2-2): DTGVSQNPRHKITKRGQNVTFRCDPISEHNRLYWYRQTLGQGPEFLTYFQNEAQLEKSRLLSDRFSAERPKGSFSTLEIQRTEQGDSAMYLCASSHARELFFGEGSRLTVL.

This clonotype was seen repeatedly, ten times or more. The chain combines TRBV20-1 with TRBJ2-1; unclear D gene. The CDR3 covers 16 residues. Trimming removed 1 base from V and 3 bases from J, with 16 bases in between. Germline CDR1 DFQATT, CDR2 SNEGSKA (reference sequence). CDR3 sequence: CSARGSGGPHYNEQFF. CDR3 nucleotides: TGCAGTGCTAGAGGATCCGGCGGCCCACACTACAATGAGCAGTTCTTC.

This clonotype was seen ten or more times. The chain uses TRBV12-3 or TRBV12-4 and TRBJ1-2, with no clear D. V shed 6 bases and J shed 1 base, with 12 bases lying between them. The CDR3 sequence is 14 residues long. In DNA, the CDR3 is TGTGCCAGCAGCCTAATCCCGGGTAACTATGGCTACACCTTC. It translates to CASSLIPGNYGYTF.

The CDR3 DNA is TGTGCCAGCAGTTACTCCGGGACTAGCTCTAATGAGCAGTTCTTC. Translation: CASSYSGTSSNEQFF. The chain joins TRBV6-6 to TRBJ2-1, with 9 bases fitting TRBD2. V gave up 0 bases and J gave up 7 bases; unmatched junction bases: 4. CDR1 and CDR2 from the germline V gene are MNHNY and SVGAGI (reference sequence). The CDR3 is 15 amino acids.

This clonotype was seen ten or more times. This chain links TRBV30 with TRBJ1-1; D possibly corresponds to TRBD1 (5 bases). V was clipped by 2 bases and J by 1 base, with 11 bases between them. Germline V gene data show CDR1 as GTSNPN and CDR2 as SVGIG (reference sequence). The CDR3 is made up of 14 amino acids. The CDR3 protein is CAWSFHGGNTEAFF. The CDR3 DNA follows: TGTGCCTGGAGTTTCCACGGGGGGAACACTGAAGCTTTCTTT. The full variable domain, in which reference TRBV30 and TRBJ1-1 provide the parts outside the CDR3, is SQTIHQWPATLVQPVGSPLSLECTVEGTSNPNLYWYRQAAGRGLQLLFYSVGIGQISSEVPQNLSASRPQDRQFILSSKKLLLSDSGFYLCAWSFHGGNTEAFFGQGTRLTVV.

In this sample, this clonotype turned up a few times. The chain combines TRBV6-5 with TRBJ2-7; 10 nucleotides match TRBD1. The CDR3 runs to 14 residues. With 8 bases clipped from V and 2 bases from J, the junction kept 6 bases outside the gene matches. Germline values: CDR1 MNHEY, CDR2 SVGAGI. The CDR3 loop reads CASGEDRGAYEQYF. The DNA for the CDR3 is TGTGCCAGCGGGGAGGACAGGGGGGCCTACGAGCAGTACTTC.

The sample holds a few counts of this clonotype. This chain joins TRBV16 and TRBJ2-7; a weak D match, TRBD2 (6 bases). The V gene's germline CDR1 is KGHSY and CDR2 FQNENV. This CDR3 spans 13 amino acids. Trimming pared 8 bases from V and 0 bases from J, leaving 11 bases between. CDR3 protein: CASRGTASYEQYF. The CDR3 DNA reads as TGTGCCAGCCGAGGGACTGCCTCCTACGAGCAGTACTTC.

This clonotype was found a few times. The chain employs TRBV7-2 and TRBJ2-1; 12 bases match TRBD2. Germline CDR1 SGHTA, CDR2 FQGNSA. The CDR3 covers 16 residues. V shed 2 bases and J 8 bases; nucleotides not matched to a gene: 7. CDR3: CASSLSPSGRAYEQFF. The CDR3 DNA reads TGTGCCAGCAGCTTATCCCCTAGCGGGAGGGCTTATGAGCAGTTCTTC.

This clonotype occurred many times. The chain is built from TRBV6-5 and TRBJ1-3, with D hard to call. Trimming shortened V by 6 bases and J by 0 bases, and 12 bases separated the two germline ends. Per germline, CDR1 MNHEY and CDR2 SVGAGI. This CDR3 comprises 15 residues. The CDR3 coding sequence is TGTGCCAGCAGAAACAGCTACGACTCTGGAAACACCATATATTTT. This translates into CASRNSYDSGNTIYF.

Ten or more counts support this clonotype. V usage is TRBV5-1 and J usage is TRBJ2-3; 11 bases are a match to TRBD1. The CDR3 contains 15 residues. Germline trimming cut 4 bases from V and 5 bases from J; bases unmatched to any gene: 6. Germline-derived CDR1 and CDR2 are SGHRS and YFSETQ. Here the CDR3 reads CASSAGQGDGDTQYF. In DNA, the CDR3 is TGCGCCAGCAGCGCGGGACAGGGGGATGGAGATACGCAGTATTTT. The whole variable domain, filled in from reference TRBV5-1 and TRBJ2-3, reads KAGVTQTPRYLIKTRGQQVTLSCSPISGHRSVSWYQQTPGQGLQFLFEYFSETQRNKGNFPGRFSGRQFSNSRSEMNVSTLELGDSALYLCASSAGQGDGDTQYFGPGTRLTVL.

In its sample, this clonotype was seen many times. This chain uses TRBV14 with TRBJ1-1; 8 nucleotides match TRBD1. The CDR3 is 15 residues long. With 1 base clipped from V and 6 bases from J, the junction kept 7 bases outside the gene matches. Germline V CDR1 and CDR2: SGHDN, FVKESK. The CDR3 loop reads CASSQGTGTGSEAFF. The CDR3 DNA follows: TGTGCCAGCAGCCAAGGGACCGGGACAGGTTCTGAAGCTTTCTTT.

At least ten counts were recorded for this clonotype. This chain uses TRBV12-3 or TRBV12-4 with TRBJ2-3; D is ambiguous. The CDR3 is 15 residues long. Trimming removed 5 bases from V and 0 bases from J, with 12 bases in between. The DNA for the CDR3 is TGTGCCAGCAGTGACATAACCTCTAGCACAGATACGCAGTATTTT. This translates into CASSDITSSTDTQYF.

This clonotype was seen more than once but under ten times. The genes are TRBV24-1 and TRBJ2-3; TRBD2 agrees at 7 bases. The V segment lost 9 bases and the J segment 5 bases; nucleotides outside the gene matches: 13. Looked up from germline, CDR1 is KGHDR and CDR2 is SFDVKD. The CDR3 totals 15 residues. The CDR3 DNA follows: TGTGCCACCGGTCTTATGAGGGAGGGTGAAGATACGCAGTATTTT. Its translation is CATGLMREGEDTQYF.

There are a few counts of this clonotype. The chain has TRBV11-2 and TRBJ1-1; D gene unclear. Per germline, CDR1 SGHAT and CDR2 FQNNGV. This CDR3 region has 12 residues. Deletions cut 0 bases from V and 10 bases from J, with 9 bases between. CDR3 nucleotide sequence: TGTGCCAGCAGCTTAGAGTTTGGAGGAGCTTTCTTT. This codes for CASSLEFGGAFF.

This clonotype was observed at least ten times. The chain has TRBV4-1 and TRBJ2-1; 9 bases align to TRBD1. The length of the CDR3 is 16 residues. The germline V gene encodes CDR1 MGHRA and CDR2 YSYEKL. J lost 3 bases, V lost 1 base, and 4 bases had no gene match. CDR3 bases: TGCGCCAGCAGCCAAGCCGGGACAGGGCTCTACAATGAGCAGTTCTTC. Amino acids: CASSQAGTGLYNEQFF.

The CDR3 spells CASSLGSRRSNQPQHF. DNA of the CDR3: TGTGCCAGCAGTTTAGGATCGAGGAGGAGCAATCAGCCCCAGCATTTT. The V and J genes are TRBV28 and TRBJ1-5, with D uncertain. The germline gives CDR1 MDHEN, CDR2 SYDVKM. Trimming pared 2 bases from V and 1 base from J, leaving 12 bases between. CDR3 length: 16 amino acids.

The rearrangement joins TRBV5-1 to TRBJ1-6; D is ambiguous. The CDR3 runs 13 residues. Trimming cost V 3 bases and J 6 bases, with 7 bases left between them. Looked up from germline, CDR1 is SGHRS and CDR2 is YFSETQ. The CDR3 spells CASSSAVNSPLHF. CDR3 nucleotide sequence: TGCGCCAGCAGCTCAGCGGTTAATTCACCCCTCCACTTT.

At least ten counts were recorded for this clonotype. In nucleotides, the CDR3 is TGTGCCAGCAGCTTTCACGTCCCGGGACTTTATTTT. Translating it yields CASSFHVPGLYF. V is TRBV7-9 and J is TRBJ2-3; D is perhaps TRBD2 (6 bases). In germline, CDR1 is SEHNR, CDR2 FQNEAQ (reference sequence). V was cut by 3 bases and J by 15 bases, with 16 bases left in between. This CDR3 is 12 amino acids long.

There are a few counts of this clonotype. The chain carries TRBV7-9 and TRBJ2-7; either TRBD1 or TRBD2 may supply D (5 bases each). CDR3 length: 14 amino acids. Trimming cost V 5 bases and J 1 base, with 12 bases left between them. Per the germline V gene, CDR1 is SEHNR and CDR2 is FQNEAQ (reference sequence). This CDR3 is CASSPGPISYEQYF. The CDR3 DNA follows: TGTGCCAGCAGCCCGGGACCTATATCCTACGAGCAGTACTTC.

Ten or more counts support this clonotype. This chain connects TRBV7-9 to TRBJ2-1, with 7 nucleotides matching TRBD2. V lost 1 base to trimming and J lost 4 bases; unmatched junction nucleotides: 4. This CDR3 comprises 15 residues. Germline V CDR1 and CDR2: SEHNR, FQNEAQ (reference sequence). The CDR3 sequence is CASSLGLAEYNEQFF. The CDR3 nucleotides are TGTGCCAGCAGCTTAGGTCTAGCGGAATACAATGAGCAGTTCTTC.

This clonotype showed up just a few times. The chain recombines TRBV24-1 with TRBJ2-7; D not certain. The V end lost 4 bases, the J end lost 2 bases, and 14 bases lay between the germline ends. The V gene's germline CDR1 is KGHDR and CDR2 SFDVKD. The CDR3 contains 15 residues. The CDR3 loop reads CATSDHSDATYEQYF. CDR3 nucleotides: TGTGCCACCAGTGACCACTCTGACGCCACCTACGAGCAGTACTTC.

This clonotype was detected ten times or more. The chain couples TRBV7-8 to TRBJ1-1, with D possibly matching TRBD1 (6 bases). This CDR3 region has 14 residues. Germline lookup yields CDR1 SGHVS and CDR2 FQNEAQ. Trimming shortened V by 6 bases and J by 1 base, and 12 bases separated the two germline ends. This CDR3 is CASSWGAGNTEAFF. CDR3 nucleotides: TGTGCCAGCAGTTGGGGGGCGGGGAACACTGAAGCTTTCTTT.

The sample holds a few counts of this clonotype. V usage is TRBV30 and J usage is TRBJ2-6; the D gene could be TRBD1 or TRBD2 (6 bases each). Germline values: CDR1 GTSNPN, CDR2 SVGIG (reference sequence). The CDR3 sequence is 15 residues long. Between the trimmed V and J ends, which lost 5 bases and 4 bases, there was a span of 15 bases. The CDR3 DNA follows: TGTGCCTGGGCAAGACGAGGGGGGGGGGCCAACGTCCTGACTTTC. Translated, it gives CAWARRGGGANVLTF.

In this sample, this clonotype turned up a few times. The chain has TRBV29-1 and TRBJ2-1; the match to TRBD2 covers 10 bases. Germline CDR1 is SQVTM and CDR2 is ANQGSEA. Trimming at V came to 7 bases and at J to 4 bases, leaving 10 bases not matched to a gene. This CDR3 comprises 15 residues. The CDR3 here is CSASGLAEGYNEQFF. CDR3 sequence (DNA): TGCAGCGCCTCAGGACTAGCGGAAGGATACAATGAGCAGTTCTTC.

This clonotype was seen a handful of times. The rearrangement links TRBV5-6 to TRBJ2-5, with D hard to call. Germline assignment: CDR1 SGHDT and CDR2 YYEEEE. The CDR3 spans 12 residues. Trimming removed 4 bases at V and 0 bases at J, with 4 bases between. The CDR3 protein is CASSPYQETQYF. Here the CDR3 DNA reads TGTGCCAGCAGCCCGTACCAAGAGACCCAGTACTTC.